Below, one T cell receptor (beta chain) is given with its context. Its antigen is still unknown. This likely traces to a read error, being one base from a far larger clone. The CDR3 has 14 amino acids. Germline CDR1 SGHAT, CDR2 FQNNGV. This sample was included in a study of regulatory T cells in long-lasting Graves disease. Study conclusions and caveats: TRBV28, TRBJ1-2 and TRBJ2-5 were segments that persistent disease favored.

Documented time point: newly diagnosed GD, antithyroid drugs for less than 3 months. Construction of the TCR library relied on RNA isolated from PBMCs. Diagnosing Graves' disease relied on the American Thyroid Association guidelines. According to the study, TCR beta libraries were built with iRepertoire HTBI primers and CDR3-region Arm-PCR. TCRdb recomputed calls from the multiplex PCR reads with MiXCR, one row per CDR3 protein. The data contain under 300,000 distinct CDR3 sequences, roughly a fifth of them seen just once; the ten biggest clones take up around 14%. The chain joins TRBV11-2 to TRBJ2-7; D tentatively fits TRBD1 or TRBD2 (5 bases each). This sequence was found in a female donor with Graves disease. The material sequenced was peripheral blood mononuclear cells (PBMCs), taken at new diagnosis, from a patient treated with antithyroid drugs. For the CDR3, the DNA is TGTGTCAGCACCGCAGAGGGGAGCTCCTACGAGCAGTACTTC. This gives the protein CVSTAEGSSYEQYF.